This T cell receptor beta chain emerged from a study of blood T cell repertoires in COVID-19. Germline trimming cut 4 bases from V and 5 bases from J; bases unmatched to any gene: 11. The CDR3 runs 16 residues. Germline-derived CDR1 and CDR2 are LNHNV and YYDKDF (reference sequence). Sequencing was performed with immunoSEQ multiplex PCR; in TCRdb, only in-frame clones are kept and a portion is missing. The repertoire holds tens of thousands of clones, with roughly 89% as singletons. Sequenced: peripheral blood. The chain couples TRBV15 to TRBJ2-5, with 9 bases aligning to TRBD2. This receptor was taken from a man aged 40-49 years with COVID-19, enrolled during active disease. DNA of the CDR3: TGTGCCACCAGCAAGGGTGAAGCGGGAGGAGACGAGACCCAGTACTTC. Its protein product is CATSKGEAGGDETQYF.